This T cell receptor beta chain was retrieved from a study of blood T cell repertoires in COVID-19. Overall study: Samples representing acute and convalescent COVID-19 were sourced from the United States, Italy and Spain. The cDNA or gDNA used as material had been derived from T cells, B-cell-depleted T cells, or PBMCs.

This clone was seen only once. The CDR3 has 14 amino acids. Between the trimmed V and J ends, which lost 5 bases and 5 bases, there was a span of 14 bases. Per germline, CDR1 SGHTA and CDR2 FQGNSA. Study processing details: Nucleated cell number was recorded as an estimate derived from reference gene primer amplification. TCRdb's copy holds only in-frame clones and misses some; the assay was immunoSEQ multiplex PCR. Clonal size and the V and J genes are those of that table, whereas D and trimming came from the DNA. The sample consists of about 130,000 clones, approximately 80% of them appearing once. This clonotype was sampled from a woman in her fifties or sixties with acute or convalescent COVID-19. The rearrangement joins TRBV7-2 to TRBJ2-3; perhaps TRBD1 as D (7 bases). The sequenced sample consisted of peripheral blood. For the CDR3, the DNA is TGTGCCAGCAGCCCCGACAGGGAGGTAGATACGCAGTATTTT. This codes for CASSPDREVDTQYF.